This T cell receptor beta chain was documented in a study of blood T cell repertoires in COVID-19. V was cut by 9 bases and J by 3 bases, with 9 bases left in between. Germline CDR1 and CDR2: LNHDA and SQIVND (reference sequence). The CDR3 covers 13 residues. Participants were aged about 18 to 89 years from roughly 25 US areas. The protocol was immunoSEQ multiplex PCR, while the TCRdb copy is restricted to in-frame clones and leaves out a portion. Found here are about 200,000 clones, approximately 86% of them singletons; the top ten hold 3.8%. The chain couples TRBV19 to TRBJ1-6; TRBD1 might be the D (6 bases). The sequenced material came from PBMCs or T cells enriched from blood (not recorded which). The clonotype comes from a woman between 40 and 50 years old with acute COVID-19. Here the CDR3 DNA reads TGTGCCAGCCGGGACATCTATAATTCACCCCTCCACTTT. As protein: CASRDIYNSPLHF.